Below, 7 T cell receptor beta chains from the same sample are listed, as sequenced in a study of CD8 T cells in ankylosing spondylitis. The study, taken as a whole, reports: A motif of several highly homologous TCR beta variants was seen as apparently characteristic of ankylosing spondylitis blood.

TCRdb itself ran the 5' RACE reads through MiXCR, one entry per CDR3 protein. Of about 500,000 distinct CDR3 sequences in the sample, roughly 13% were seen once. These receptors are not linked to any known antigen. The sequenced sample consisted of blood, either unsorted or a sorted T cell fraction (not recorded which). Every receptor here comes from a male donor with ankylosing spondylitis.

This rearrangement joins TRBV5-1 to TRBJ2-1; 10 positions match TRBD2. CDR3 length equals 16 residues. V lost 0 bases to trimming and J lost 7 bases; unmatched junction nucleotides: 7. Germline assignment: CDR1 SGHRS and CDR2 YFSETQ. In nucleotides, the CDR3 is TGCGCCAGCAGCTTGGGATCCAGCGGGAGGGCAAATGAGCAGTTCTTC. Encoded protein: CASSLGSSGRANEQFF.

This clonotype showed up just a few times. This chain connects TRBV10-3 to TRBJ2-1; 10 nucleotides align to TRBD2. V trimming: 3 bases; J trimming: 7 bases; junction bases outside the gene matches: 9. The CDR3 extends over 16 amino acids. Germline lookup yields CDR1 ENHRY and CDR2 SYGVKD. The CDR3 nucleotides read TGTGCCATCAGTGATCAGCTAGCGGGAGCGGGGAATGAGCAGTTCTTC. Translated, it gives CAISDQLAGAGNEQFF.

The chain links TRBV14 to TRBJ1-2; D is ambiguous. The CDR3 is 15 residues long. V was trimmed by 4 bases and J by 5 bases, leaving 17 bases between them. Germline V gives CDR1 SGHDN, CDR2 FVKESK. CDR3: CASSLGLASAYGYTF. CDR3 DNA sequence: TGTGCCAGCAGCCTCGGCTTGGCATCAGCGTATGGCTACACCTTC.

The CDR3 DNA sequence: TGCAGTGCAGATCTCTCGGGCGTCTCCTACAATGAGCAGTTCTTC. Its translation is CSADLSGVSYNEQFF. The rearrangement links TRBV20-1 to TRBJ2-1, with no clear D. CDR3 length equals 15 residues. The germline gives CDR1 DFQATT, CDR2 SNEGSKA (reference sequence). Deletions cut 6 bases from V and 0 bases from J, with 15 bases between.

This clonotype was seen ten or more times. This rearrangement joins TRBV7-9 to TRBJ1-5, with 9 positions matching TRBD1. From germline, CDR1 is SEHNR and CDR2 FQNEAQ (reference sequence). V was clipped by 5 bases and J by 1 base; unmatched bases: 3. The CDR3 length is 15 residues. DNA for the CDR3: TGTGCCAGCAGCGGGGGACAGGGAAGCAATCAGCCCCAGCATTTT. This sequence encodes CASSGGQGSNQPQHF. Drawing the rest from reference TRBV7-9 and TRBJ1-5, the complete variable domain is DTGVSQNPRHKITKRGQNVTFRCDPISEHNRLYWYRQTLGQGPEFLTYFQNEAQLEKSRLLSDRFSAERPKGSFSTLEIQRTEQGDSAMYLCASSGGQGSNQPQHFGDGTRLSIL.

This clonotype was counted many times. This sequence joins TRBV29-1 and TRBJ2-3; 8 bases align to TRBD1. J lost 4 bases, V lost 4 bases, and 7 bases had no gene match. The CDR3 covers 14 residues. Germline-derived CDR1 and CDR2 are SQVTM and ANQGSEA. In nucleotides, the CDR3 is TGCAGCGTTGGAGGACAGGGTGGTCCAGATACGCAGTATTTT. This encodes CSVGGQGGPDTQYF.

The chain links TRBV5-6 to TRBJ1-2, with a possible D match to TRBD1 (5 bases). Per the germline V gene, CDR1 is SGHDT and CDR2 is YYEEEE. The CDR3 runs 12 residues. The ends were cut back, 0 bases at V and 9 bases at J, with 9 bases in the middle. The CDR3 DNA is TGTGCCAGCAGCTTGGAGGGGTTTAGCTACACCTTC. It yields the protein CASSLEGFSYTF.